Included here is one T cell receptor (beta chain) sequence, with context. Antigen: not known. The data are from a study of cytomegalovirus exposure and HLA in healthy donors. Findings of the study overall: Specific recognition of CMV antigens was confirmed in vitro for a few chains (all CMV-associated). Later examination showed HLA-associated TCR beta chains had greater clonal expansion than equally common others.

13 Jbeta primers and 60 Vbeta primers were used for the PCR. The protocol was immunoSEQ multiplex PCR, while the TCRdb copy is restricted to in-frame clones and leaves out a portion. The table shows 200,000 to 250,000 clones, with approximately 90% occurring only once. The clonotype comes from a woman between 18 and 29 years old in good health and CMV-seronegative. The sample comprised PBMCs.

CDR3 in DNA: TGTGCCAGCAGCTTCGGGACTAGCGGGTATGAGCAGTTCTTC. Translation: CASSFGTSGYEQFF. The chain links TRBV11-2 to TRBJ2-1; 12 bases match TRBD2. This CDR3 contains 14 residues. Germline V gives CDR1 SGHAT, CDR2 FQNNGV. The junction had 2 bases not matched to a gene; V was cut back by 3 bases and J by 8 bases.